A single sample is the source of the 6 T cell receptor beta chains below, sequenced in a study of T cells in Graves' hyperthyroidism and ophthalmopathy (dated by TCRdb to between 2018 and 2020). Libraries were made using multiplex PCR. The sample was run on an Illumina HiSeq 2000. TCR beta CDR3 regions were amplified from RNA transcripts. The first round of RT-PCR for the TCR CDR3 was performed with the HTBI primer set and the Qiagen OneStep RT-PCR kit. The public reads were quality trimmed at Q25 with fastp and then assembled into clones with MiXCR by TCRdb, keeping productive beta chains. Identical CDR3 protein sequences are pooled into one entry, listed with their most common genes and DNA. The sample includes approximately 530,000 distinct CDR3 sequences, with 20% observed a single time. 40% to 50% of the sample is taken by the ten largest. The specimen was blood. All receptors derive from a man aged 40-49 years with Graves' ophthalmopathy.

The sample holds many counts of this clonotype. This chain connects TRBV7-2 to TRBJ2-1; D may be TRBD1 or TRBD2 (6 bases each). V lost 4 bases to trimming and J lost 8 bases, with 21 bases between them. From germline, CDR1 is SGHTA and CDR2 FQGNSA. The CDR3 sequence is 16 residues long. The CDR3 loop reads CASSSPVSGAGHEQFF. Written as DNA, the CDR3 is TGTGCCAGCAGCTCGCCCGTGTCGGGGGCCGGGCATGAGCAGTTCTTC.

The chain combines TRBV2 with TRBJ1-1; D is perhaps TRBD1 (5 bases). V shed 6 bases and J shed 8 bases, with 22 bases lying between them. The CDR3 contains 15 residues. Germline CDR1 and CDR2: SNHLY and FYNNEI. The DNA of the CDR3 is TGTGCCAGCAGCTTGTCCGCCCAGGGCGGTGGGGAAGCTTTCTTT. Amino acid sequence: CASSLSAQGGGEAFF.

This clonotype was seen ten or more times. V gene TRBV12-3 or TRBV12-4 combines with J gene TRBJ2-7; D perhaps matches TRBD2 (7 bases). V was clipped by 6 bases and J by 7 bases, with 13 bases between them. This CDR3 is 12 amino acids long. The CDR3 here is CASSRGAGEQYF. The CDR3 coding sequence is TGTGCCAGCAGCCGGGGGGCGGGGGAGCAGTACTTC.

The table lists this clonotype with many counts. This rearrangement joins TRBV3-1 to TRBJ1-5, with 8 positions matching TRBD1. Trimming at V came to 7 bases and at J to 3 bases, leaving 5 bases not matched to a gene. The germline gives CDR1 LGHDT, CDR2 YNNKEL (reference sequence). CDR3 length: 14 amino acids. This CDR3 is CASKGRGPNQPQHF. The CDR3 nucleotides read TGTGCCAGCAAGGGCAGGGGGCCCAATCAGCCCCAGCATTTT.

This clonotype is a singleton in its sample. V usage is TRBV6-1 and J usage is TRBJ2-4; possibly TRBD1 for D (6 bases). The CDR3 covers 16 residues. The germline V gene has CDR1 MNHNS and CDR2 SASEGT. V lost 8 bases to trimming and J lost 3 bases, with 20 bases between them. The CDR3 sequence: CASLKQGPTVKNIQYF. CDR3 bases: TGTGCCAGCTTAAAACAGGGTCCTACCGTCAAAAACATTCAGTACTTC.

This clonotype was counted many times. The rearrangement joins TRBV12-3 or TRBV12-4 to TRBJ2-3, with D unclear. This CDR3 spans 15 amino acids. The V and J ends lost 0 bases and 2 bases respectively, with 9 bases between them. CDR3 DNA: TGTGCCAGCAGTTTAGCAGGCAGGACCACAGATACGCAGTATTTT. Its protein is CASSLAGRTTDTQYF.